This T cell receptor beta chain was sequenced in a study of PD-1 blockade in classical Hodgkin lymphoma. Repertoires were generated with immunoSEQ multiplex PCR, while TCRdb's copy carries only in-frame clones and drops some. This table holds more than 15,000 clones, 86% found once. Brentuximab vedotin exposure varied, and every patient relapsed after autologous stem cell transplantation. The CDR3 runs to 15 residues. Germline V gives CDR1 LNHDA, CDR2 SQIVND (reference sequence). Trimming removed 7 bases at V and 0 bases at J, with 13 bases between. This rearrangement joins TRBV19 to TRBJ1-5; D gene ambiguous. This TCR was sampled from a human donor with classical Hodgkin lymphoma. The specimen was peripheral blood mononuclear cells (PBMCs), collected before the second cycle of nivolumab. CDR3 coding DNA: TGTGCCAGTACCGATGGCCAGTATAGCAATCAGCCCCAGCATTTT. The encoded protein is CASTDGQYSNQPQHF.